These 16 T cell receptor beta chains share one sample of origin, sequenced in a study of circulating CD8 cells and anti-PD-1 response in melanoma. Four subsets defined by PD-1 and/or TIGIT were sorted from live CD3+CD8+TCRalphabeta+ cells. Using approximately 15 ng of total RNA, TCR libraries were made with the QIAseq Immune Repertoire TCR panel. TCRdb used MiXCR to reprocess the reads, holding one entry per CDR3 protein. The sample lists approximately 1,200 distinct CDR3 sequences, roughly 9.7% occurring once. The material was CD8+ T cells from PBMCs, obtained at baseline or after one month of anti-PD-1 therapy (not recorded which). Receptors were obtained from a human donor with melanoma.

This clonotype ranks as medium-sized. The V and J genes are TRBV2 and TRBJ2-1, with TRBD1 identical over 9 bases. The CDR3 loop spans 14 amino acids. The germline V gene has CDR1 SNHLY and CDR2 FYNNEI. V lost 10 bases, J lost 8 bases, and 12 bases stayed unmatched. CDR3 DNA: TGTGCCATAAACAAAAAGGGACAGGGCGATGAGCAGTTCTTC. It specifies CAINKKGQGDEQFF. Complete variable domain (other parts from reference TRBV2 and TRBJ2-1): EPEVTQTPSHQVTQMGQEVILRCVPISNHLYFYWYRQILGQKVEFLVSFYNNEISEKSEIFDDQFSVERPDGSNFTLKIRSTKLEDSAMYFCAINKKGQGDEQFFGPGTRLTVL.

By frequency in the sample, this clonotype is large. The chain combines TRBV2 with TRBJ2-5, with D perhaps TRBD2 (6 bases). Germline CDR1 is SNHLY and CDR2 is FYNNEI. The CDR3 is made up of 15 amino acids. The germline V and J ends were trimmed by 3 bases and 5 bases, with 16 bases remaining between them. As DNA, the CDR3 is TGTGCCAGCAGTGACCCGGATTATGGAGGGGAGACCCAGTACTTC. Encoded protein: CASSDPDYGGETQYF.

In this sample, this clonotype turned up a few times. This clone may be a read error of a much larger clone one base away. J is TRBJ1-6 and V is TRBV19; D uncertain. Germline CDR1 LNHDA, CDR2 SQIVND (reference sequence). Trimming pared 9 bases from V and 6 bases from J, leaving 6 bases between. The CDR3 sequence is 11 residues long. The CDR3 loop reads CASRGNSPLHF. The CDR3, as DNA: TGTGCCAGCCGGGGTAATTCACCCCTCCACTTT. The full variable domain, in which reference TRBV19 and TRBJ1-6 provide the parts outside the CDR3, is DGGITQSPKYLFRKEGQNVTLSCEQNLNHDAMYWYRQDPGQGLRLIYYSQIVNDFQKGDIAEGYSVSREKKESFPLTVTSAQKNPTAFYLCASRGNSPLHFGNGTRLTVT.

The table lists this clonotype with a few counts. The chain has TRBV7-2 and TRBJ2-7; maybe TRBD1 (6 bases). This CDR3 is 13 amino acids long. The V gene's germline CDR1 is SGHTA and CDR2 FQGNSA. Deletions cut 6 bases from V and 1 base from J, with 10 bases between. The DNA for the CDR3 is TGTGCCAGCAGTCGGGACAAGTCCTACGAGCAGTACTTC. The encoded protein is CASSRDKSYEQYF.

This clonotype came up a few times. A much more abundant neighbour one base away suggests this may be a read error. This chain connects TRBV3-1 to TRBJ2-1, with D maybe TRBD2 (6 bases). CDR3 length: 12 residues. Germline V gene lookup returns CDR1 LGHDT and CDR2 YNNKEL (reference sequence). The CDR3 spells CASSHGGNGQFF. The CDR3 region has the DNA TGTGCCAGCTCCCATGGGGGGAATGGGCAGTTCTTC.

Sample share makes this clonotype large. The chain joins TRBV19 to TRBJ2-1, with 9 bases that match TRBD1. This CDR3 comprises 14 residues. V lost 7 bases and J lost 8; bases outside the gene matches: 9. The V gene's germline CDR1 is LNHDA and CDR2 SQIVND (reference sequence). The CDR3 is CASKDRGISDEQFF. The CDR3 coding sequence is TGTGCCAGTAAGGACAGGGGAATATCGGATGAGCAGTTCTTC.

This clonotype is deemed medium-sized. J is TRBJ2-1 and V is TRBV25-1; TRBD2 agrees at 10 bases. This CDR3 contains 17 residues. Germline trimming cut 3 bases from V and 8 bases from J; bases unmatched to any gene: 13. Germline V gives CDR1 MGHDK, CDR2 SYGVNS. CDR3 region: CASSEVAGGPRSDEQFF. DNA of the CDR3: TGTGCCAGCAGTGAGGTAGCGGGGGGCCCCCGTTCGGATGAGCAGTTCTTC.

To note about this clonotype: This may be a read error, as it is one base from a much larger clone. This sequence joins TRBV19 and TRBJ1-6; no reliable D call. The CDR3 sequence is 16 residues long. CDR1 LNHDA and CDR2 SQIVND come from the germline V gene (reference sequence). This CDR3 is CASNIVAESYNSPLHF. As DNA, the CDR3 is TGTGCCAGTAATATAGTCGCGGAGTCCTATAATTCACCCCTCCACTTT.

By its share, this clonotype is large. The V and J genes are TRBV20-1 and TRBJ2-1, with TRBD2 identical over 7 bases. Germline assignment: CDR1 DFQATT and CDR2 SNEGSKA (reference sequence). V lost 6 bases and J lost 8; bases outside the gene matches: 7. This CDR3 region has 12 residues. CDR3 in amino acids: CSARDYGDEQFF. The CDR3 DNA follows: TGCAGTGCCAGGGACTATGGCGATGAGCAGTTCTTC.

Relative to its sample, this clonotype is medium-sized. V usage is TRBV14 and J usage is TRBJ2-3; possible D gene TRBD2, 6 bases. This CDR3 spans 15 amino acids. Germline V gene lookup returns CDR1 SGHDN and CDR2 FVKESK. V lost 4 bases to trimming and J lost 2 bases, with 13 bases between them. CDR3: CASSPGAANTDTQYF. The CDR3 DNA reads as TGTGCCAGCAGCCCGGGAGCGGCGAACACAGATACGCAGTATTTT.

This clonotype was seen more than once but under ten times. The chain recombines TRBV9 with TRBJ2-1; D possibly uses TRBD1 or TRBD2 (5 bases each). Germline V gene lookup returns CDR1 SGDLS and CDR2 YYNGEE. The CDR3 has 15 residues. Trimming took 3 bases from V and 6 from J, leaving 16 bases between them. This chain's CDR3 is CASSAWDGLTNEQFF. In nucleotides, the CDR3 is TGTGCCAGCAGCGCCTGGGACGGCCTCACCAATGAGCAGTTCTTC.

In this sample, this clonotype is medium-sized (0.01 to 0.1%). CDR3 loop: CASSGGLAGGSYNEQFF. Written as DNA, the CDR3 is TGTGCCAGCAGCGGGGGACTAGCGGGAGGCTCCTACAATGAGCAGTTCTTC. The chain has TRBV9 and TRBJ2-1; TRBD2 matches 15 bases. J lost 0 bases, V lost 3 bases, and 1 base had no gene match. The CDR3 runs to 17 residues. The germline V gene encodes CDR1 SGDLS and CDR2 YYNGEE.

V and J are TRBV28 and TRBJ2-1; the match to TRBD2 covers 15 bases. The germline V gene encodes CDR1 MDHEN and CDR2 SYDVKM. V lost 4 bases, J lost 6 bases, and 7 bases stayed unmatched. This CDR3 has 17 residues. CDR3 sequence (DNA): TGTGCCAGCAGTTCGGGACTAGCGGGAGGTTGGGGCAATGAGCAGTTCTTC. Amino acid sequence: CASSSGLAGGWGNEQFF. The full variable domain, completed using reference TRBV28 and TRBJ2-1, is DVKVTQSSRYLVKRTGEKVFLECVQDMDHENMFWYRQDPGLGLRLIYFSYDVKMKEKGDIPEGYSVSREKKERFSLILESASTNQTSMYLCASSSGLAGGWGNEQFFGPGTRLTVL.

In its sample, this clonotype ranks as large. The rearrangement links TRBV2 to TRBJ1-1; D remains ambiguous. Trimming took off 7 bases at V and 1 base at J, with 10 bases between the two ends. Germline CDR1 SNHLY, CDR2 FYNNEI. This CDR3 comprises 13 residues. CDR3 sequence: CASKDPPNTEAFF. CDR3 DNA sequence: TGTGCCAGCAAGGACCCCCCGAACACTGAAGCTTTCTTT.

This clonotype was seen only a few times. The chain carries TRBV20-1 and TRBJ2-1; 8 nucleotides align to TRBD2. Germline lookup yields CDR1 DFQATT and CDR2 SNEGSKA (reference sequence). Trimming took 4 bases from V and 7 from J; bases not matched to a gene: 6. This CDR3 has 13 residues. CDR3 sequence reads: CSATSGGLNEQFF. As DNA, the CDR3 is TGCAGTGCTACCAGCGGGGGACTGAATGAGCAGTTCTTC.

By its share, this clonotype is medium-sized. The V and J genes are TRBV27 and TRBJ2-1; D tentatively fits TRBD1 or TRBD2 (5 bases each). Germline assignment: CDR1 MNHEY and CDR2 SMNVEV (reference sequence). V lost 3 bases, J lost 8 bases, and 17 bases lay in between. The CDR3 has 15 residues. The DNA of the CDR3 is TGTGCCAGCAGTTTGGGGGTAATGGCCCTGGATGAGCAGTTCTTC. Protein product: CASSLGVMALDEQFF.